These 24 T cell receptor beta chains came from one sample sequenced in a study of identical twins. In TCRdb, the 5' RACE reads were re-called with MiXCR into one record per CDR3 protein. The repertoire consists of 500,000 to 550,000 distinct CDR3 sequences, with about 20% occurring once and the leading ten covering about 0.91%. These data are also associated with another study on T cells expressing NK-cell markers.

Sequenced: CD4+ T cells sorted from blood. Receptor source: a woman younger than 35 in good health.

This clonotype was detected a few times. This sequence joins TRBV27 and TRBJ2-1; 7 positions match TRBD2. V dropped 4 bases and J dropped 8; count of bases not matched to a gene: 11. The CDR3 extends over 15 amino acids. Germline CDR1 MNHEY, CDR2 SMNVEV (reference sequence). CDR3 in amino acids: CASSSPRSGRDEQFF. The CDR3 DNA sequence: TGTGCCAGCAGTTCCCCCAGATCAGGGAGGGATGAGCAGTTCTTC.

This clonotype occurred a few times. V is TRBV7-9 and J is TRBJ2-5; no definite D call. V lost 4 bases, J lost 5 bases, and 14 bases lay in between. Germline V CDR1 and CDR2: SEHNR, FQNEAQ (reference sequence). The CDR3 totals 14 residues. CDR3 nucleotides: TGTGCCAGCAGCTCCCTAGACCGATCTGAGACCCAGTACTTC. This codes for CASSSLDRSETQYF.

CDR3 coding DNA: TGTGCCAGCAGGAGCGCCAGGGGCGGCGGCAATCAGCCCCAGCATTTT. Translation: CASRSARGGGNQPQHF. This sequence joins TRBV6-1 and TRBJ1-5, with D maybe TRBD1 (6 bases). The V gene lost 6 bases and the J gene lost 2 bases, with 17 bases spanning the gap. The CDR3 has 16 amino acids. Per the germline V gene, CDR1 is MNHNS and CDR2 is SASEGT.

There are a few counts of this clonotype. CDR3 protein: CASSLVGGGADTQYF. The CDR3 nucleotides are TGCGCCAGCAGCTTGGTAGGGGGGGGCGCAGATACGCAGTATTTT. The chain carries TRBV5-1 and TRBJ2-3; maybe TRBD2 (7 bases). Trimming cost V 0 bases and J 4 bases, with 12 bases left between them. Per the germline V gene, CDR1 is SGHRS and CDR2 is YFSETQ. The CDR3 runs to 15 residues.

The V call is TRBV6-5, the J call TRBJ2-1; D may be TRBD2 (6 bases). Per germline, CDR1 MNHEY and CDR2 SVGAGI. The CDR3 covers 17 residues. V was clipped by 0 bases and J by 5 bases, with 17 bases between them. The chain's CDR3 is CASSYSPFGGNDNEQFF. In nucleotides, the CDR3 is TGTGCCAGCAGTTACTCGCCATTCGGGGGTAACGACAATGAGCAGTTCTTC.

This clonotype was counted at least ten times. CDR3 protein: CASSLEGPGMNTEAFF. CDR3 nucleotides: TGTGCCAGCAGCTTGGAAGGTCCAGGAATGAACACTGAAGCTTTCTTT. The chain employs TRBV5-5 and TRBJ1-1; D not resolved. The V and J ends lost 0 bases and 0 bases respectively, with 12 bases between them. The CDR3 covers 16 residues. From germline, CDR1 is SGHKS and CDR2 YYEKEE (reference sequence).

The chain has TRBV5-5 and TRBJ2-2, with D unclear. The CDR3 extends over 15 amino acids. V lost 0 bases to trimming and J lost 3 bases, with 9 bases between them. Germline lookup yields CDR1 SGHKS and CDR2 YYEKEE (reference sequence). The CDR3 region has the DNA TGTGCCAGCAGCTTGGTAGGCGGATACACCGGGGAGCTGTTTTTT. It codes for CASSLVGGYTGELFF.

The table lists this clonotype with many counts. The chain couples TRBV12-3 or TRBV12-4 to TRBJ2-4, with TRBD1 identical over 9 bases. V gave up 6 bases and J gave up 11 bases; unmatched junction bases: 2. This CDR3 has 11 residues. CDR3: CASRDRGVQYF. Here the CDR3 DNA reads TGTGCCAGCAGGGACAGGGGAGTTCAGTACTTC.

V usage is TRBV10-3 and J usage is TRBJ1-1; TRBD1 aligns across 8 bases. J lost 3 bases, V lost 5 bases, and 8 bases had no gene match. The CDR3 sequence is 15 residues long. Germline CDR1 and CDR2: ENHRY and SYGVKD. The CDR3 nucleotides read TGTGCCATCAGTTCTTGGACAGGGAGGCACACTGAAGCTTTCTTT. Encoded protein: CAISSWTGRHTEAFF.

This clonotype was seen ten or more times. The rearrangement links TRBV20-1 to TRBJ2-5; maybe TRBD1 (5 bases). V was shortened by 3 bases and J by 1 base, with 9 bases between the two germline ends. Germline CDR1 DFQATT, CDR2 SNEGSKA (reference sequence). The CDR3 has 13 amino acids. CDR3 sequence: CSASSRAQETQYF. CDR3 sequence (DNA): TGCAGTGCTAGCTCCAGGGCCCAAGAGACCCAGTACTTC.

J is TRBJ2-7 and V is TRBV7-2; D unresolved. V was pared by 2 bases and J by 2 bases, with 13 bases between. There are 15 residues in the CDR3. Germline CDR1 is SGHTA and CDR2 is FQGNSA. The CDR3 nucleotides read TGTGCCAGCAGCTTAAGTTTCGCTCAAACCTACGAGCAGTACTTC. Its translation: CASSLSFAQTYEQYF.

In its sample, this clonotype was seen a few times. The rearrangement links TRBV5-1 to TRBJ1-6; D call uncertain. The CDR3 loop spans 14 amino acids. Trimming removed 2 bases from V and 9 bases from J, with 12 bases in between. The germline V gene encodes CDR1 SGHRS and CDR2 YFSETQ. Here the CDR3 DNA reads TGCGCCAGCAGCTTTGGCGTCGGAGTTTCACCCCTCCACTTT. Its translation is CASSFGVGVSPLHF.

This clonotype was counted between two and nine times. The CDR3 here is CASSLGPGTETEAFF. The CDR3, as DNA: TGTGCCAGCAGCTTAGGTCCCGGGACTGAGACTGAAGCTTTCTTT. V usage is TRBV11-3 and J usage is TRBJ1-1; D is possibly TRBD1 (5 bases). In germline, CDR1 is SGHNT, CDR2 YENEEA. CDR3 length: 15 amino acids. V was trimmed by 1 base and J by 5 bases, leaving 14 bases between them.

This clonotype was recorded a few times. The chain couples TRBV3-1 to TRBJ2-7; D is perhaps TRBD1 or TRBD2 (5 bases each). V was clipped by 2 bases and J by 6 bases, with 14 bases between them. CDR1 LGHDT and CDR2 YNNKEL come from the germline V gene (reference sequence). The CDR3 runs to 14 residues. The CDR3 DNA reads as TGTGCCAGCAGCCAATCCAGAGGGGCGGGCGAGCAGTACTTC. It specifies CASSQSRGAGEQYF.

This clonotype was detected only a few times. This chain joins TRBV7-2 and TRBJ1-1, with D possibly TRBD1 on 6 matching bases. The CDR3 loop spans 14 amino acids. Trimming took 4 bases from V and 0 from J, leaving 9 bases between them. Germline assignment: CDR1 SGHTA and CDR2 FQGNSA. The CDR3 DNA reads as TGTGCCAGCAGCTCGGACAGCATGAACACTGAAGCTTTCTTT. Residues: CASSSDSMNTEAFF.

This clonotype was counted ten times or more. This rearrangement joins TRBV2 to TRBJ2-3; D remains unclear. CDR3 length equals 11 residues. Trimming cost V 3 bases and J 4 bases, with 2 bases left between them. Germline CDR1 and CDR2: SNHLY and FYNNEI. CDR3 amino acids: CASSESDTQYF. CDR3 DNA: TGTGCCAGCAGTGAGTCAGATACGCAGTATTTT.

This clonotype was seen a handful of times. The CDR3 protein is CASSPPLVAGGLLYEQYF. For the CDR3, the DNA is TGTGCCAGCTCACCACCGCTCGTAGCGGGAGGACTCCTCTACGAGCAGTACTTC. This chain joins TRBV18 and TRBJ2-7, with 10 bases fitting TRBD2. CDR3 size: 18 residues. V lost 0 bases, J lost 3 bases, and 11 bases stayed unmatched. Germline V gene lookup returns CDR1 KGHSH and CDR2 LQKENI.

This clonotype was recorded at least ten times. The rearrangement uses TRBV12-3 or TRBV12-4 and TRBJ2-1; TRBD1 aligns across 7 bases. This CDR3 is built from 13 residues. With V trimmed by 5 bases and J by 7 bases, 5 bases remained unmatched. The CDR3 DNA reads TGTGCCAGCAGTGACTACAGGGGTAATGAGCAGTTCTTC. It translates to CASSDYRGNEQFF.

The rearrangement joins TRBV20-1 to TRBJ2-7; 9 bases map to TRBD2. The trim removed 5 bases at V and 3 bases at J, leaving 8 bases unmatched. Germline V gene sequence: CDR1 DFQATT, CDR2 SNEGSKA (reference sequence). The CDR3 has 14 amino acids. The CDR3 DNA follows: TGCAGTGCTCTGACTAGCGGAGAATTCTACGAGCAGTACTTC. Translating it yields CSALTSGEFYEQYF.

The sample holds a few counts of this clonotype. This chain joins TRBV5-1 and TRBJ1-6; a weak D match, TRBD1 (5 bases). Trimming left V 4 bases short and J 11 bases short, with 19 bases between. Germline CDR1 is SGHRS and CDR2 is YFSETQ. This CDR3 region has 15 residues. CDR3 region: CASSPEGHPATPLHF. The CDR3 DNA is TGCGCCAGCAGCCCAGAGGGGCACCCGGCAACACCCCTCCACTTT. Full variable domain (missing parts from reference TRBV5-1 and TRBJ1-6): KAGVTQTPRYLIKTRGQQVTLSCSPISGHRSVSWYQQTPGQGLQFLFEYFSETQRNKGNFPGRFSGRQFSNSRSEMNVSTLELGDSALYLCASSPEGHPATPLHFGNGTRLTVT.

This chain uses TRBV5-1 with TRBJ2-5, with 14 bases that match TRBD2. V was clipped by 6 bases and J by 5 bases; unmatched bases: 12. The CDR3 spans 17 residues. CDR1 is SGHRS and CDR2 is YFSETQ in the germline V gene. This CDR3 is CASTGLAGAGWGETQYF. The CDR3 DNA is TGCGCCAGCACGGGACTAGCGGGAGCAGGATGGGGTGAGACCCAGTACTTC.

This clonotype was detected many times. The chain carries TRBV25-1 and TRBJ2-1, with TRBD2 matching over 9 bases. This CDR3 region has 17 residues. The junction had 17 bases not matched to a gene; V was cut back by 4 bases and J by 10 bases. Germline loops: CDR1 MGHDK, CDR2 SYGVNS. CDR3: CASSAATSGYPPREQFF. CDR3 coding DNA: TGTGCCAGCAGTGCAGCTACTAGCGGGTATCCGCCAAGAGAGCAGTTCTTC.

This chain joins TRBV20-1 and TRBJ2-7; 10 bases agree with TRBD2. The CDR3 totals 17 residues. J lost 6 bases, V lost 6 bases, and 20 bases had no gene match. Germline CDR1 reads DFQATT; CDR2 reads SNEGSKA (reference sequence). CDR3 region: CSAEDRTSGPAGGEQYF. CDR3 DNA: TGCAGTGCAGAGGACCGGACTAGCGGACCAGCGGGGGGCGAGCAGTACTTC.

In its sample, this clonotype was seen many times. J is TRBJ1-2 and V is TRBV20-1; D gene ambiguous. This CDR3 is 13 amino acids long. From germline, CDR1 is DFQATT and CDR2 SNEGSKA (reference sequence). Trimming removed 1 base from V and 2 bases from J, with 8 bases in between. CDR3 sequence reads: CSARGGTNYGYTF. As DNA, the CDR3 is TGCAGTGCTAGAGGCGGCACCAACTATGGCTACACCTTC.